This TCR beta chain was found in a study of T cells in Graves' hyperthyroidism and ophthalmopathy. Study-wide findings and caveats: Ophthalmopathy and stable hyperthyroidism were separated by a 13 V-J model.

CDR3 length equals 14 residues. The V gene's germline CDR1 is LNHDA and CDR2 SQIVND (reference sequence). The V segment lost 3 bases and the J segment 3 bases; nucleotides outside the gene matches: 2. For ophthalmopathy patients, the Clinical Activity Score was at least 3 and the NOSPECS grade at least 4; duration was under 3 months. The PBMCs had their origin in 10 ml of fresh peripheral blood. Template material for amplifying TCR beta CDR3 regions consisted of RNA transcripts. The TCR CDR3 first-round RT-PCR relied on the HTBI primer set. In TCRdb, the multiplex PCR reads were re-called with MiXCR into one record per CDR3 protein. The data contain fewer than 500,000 distinct CDR3 sequences, roughly 15% of them seen just once; the ten biggest clones take up over 10%. This clonotype was seen ten or more times. Its antigen is not identified.

The receptor's source is a man aged 18 to 29 with Graves' ophthalmopathy. The J gene is TRBJ2-1, the V gene TRBV19, with TRBD1 matching over 7 bases. The sample was blood. The CDR3 nucleotides are TGTGCCAGTAGTATGTGGGACAGCTACAATGAGCAGTTCTTC. Translation gives CASSMWDSYNEQFF. Full variable domain (remainder filled in from reference TRBV19 and TRBJ2-1): DGGITQSPKYLFRKEGQNVTLSCEQNLNHDAMYWYRQDPGQGLRLIYYSQIVNDFQKGDIAEGYSVSREKKESFPLTVTSAQKNPTAFYLCASSMWDSYNEQFFGPGTRLTVL.